This record covers a single T cell receptor beta chain. This sample was included in a study of blood T cell repertoires in COVID-19. Assay used: immunoSEQ multiplex PCR; TCRdb lists only in-frame clones, some missing. The data show around 200,000 clones, with 88% seen just once and just over 2.5% held by the top ten. Trimming took 7 bases from V and 4 from J, leaving 14 bases between them. This CDR3 comprises 14 residues. CDR1 is LNHDA and CDR2 is SQIVND in the germline V gene (reference sequence). The sample taken for sequencing was PBMCs or T cells enriched from blood (not recorded which). V is TRBV19 and J is TRBJ1-3; perhaps TRBD1 as D (6 bases). The sequence came from a woman in her twenties or thirties who had recovered from COVID-19. The CDR3: CASKMQGNGNTIYF. DNA for the CDR3: TGTGCCAGTAAAATGCAGGGGAACGGAAACACCATATATTTT.